The rows below give T cell receptor beta chains drawn from one sample of a study of cytomegalovirus exposure and HLA in healthy donors. Profiled with immunoSEQ multiplex PCR; TCRdb holds only in-frame clones, not every one. The top ten clones hold under 2.5% of a sample with roughly 98,000 clones, roughly two thirds of them seen once. Sequencing was performed on PBMCs. These receptors were collected from a middle-aged man in good health and CMV-seronegative. CDR3s leave out the opening cysteine and the closing phenylalanine or tryptophan.

J: TRBJ2-2
V: TRBV18
CDR3: ASSRIRQGLNTGELF

J: TRBJ1-1
V: TRBV18
CDR3: ASSRQGENTEAF

J: TRBJ2-6
V: TRBV5-1
CDR3: ASSIDRGRGANVLT

J: TRBJ2-1
V: TRBV7-9
CDR3: ASSPAYNEQF

J: TRBJ1-1
V: TRBV18
CDR3: ASSPFGGLKKENTEAF

J: TRBJ2-7
V: TRBV5-1
CDR3: ASRNDGAYEQY

J: TRBJ1-4
V: TRBV2
CDR3: ASSGGMVGTTTNEKLF

J: TRBJ1-5
V: TRBV27
CDR3: ASSPLQGANQPQH

J: TRBJ2-2
V: TRBV27
CDR3: ASSFGSATGELF

J: TRBJ2-7
V: TRBV5-1
CDR3: ASSLDIQVFYEQY

J: TRBJ2-3
V: TRBV11-2
CDR3: ASRDGGDSTDTQY

J: TRBJ2-2
V: TRBV7-3
CDR3: ASSLRPTGNTGELF

J: TRBJ2-7
V: TRBV5-6
CDR3: ASSLGGQGPYEQY

J: TRBJ1-2
V: TRBV6-5
CDR3: ASSRTSGGKGYT

J: TRBJ2-6
V: TRBV6-6
CDR3: ATTWDRGSGANVLT

J: TRBJ1-1
V: TRBV5-1
CDR3: ASSLDGAKNTEAF

J: TRBJ2-2
V: TRBV5-1
CDR3: ASTNNPGKTGELF

J: TRBJ1-2
V: TRBV27
CDR3: ASSLSGTGVRGYT

J: TRBJ1-1
V: TRBV6-5
CDR3: ASSRGLDRGAF

J: TRBJ2-7
V: TRBV6-5
CDR3: ASSLGQGFYEQY

J: TRBJ2-7
V: TRBV11-2
CDR3: ASSTRQEAEQY

J: .
V: TRBV6-6
CDR3: ASRTSNGGLYEQY

J: TRBJ2-7
V: TRBV5-1
CDR3: ASGMGAGGENYEQY

J: TRBJ1-1
V: TRBV21-1
CDR3: ASSKGQGNTEAF